Below, 15 T cell receptor beta chains from the same sample are listed, as sequenced in a study of T cell responses to AZD1222 COVID-19 vaccine. Sequenced by immunoSEQ multiplex PCR; TCRdb stores in-frame clones only, minus some. The sample gives 80,000 to 100,000 clones, 90% to 95% of which show up once; about 12% is in the top ten. This sample comprised peripheral blood, obtained on day 0 of AZD1222 vaccination. The receptors here all came from an adult in good health.

The J gene is TRBJ2-7, the V gene TRBV6-6; TRBD2 agrees at 11 bases. The CDR3 is 16 amino acids. Germline V CDR1 and CDR2: MNHNY, SVGAGI (reference sequence). Trimming removed 4 bases from V and 6 bases from J; junction bases left unmatched: 11. The CDR3 nucleotides are TGTGCCAGCAGTTCCAGTAGCGGGAGGGCCAGGGTCGAGCAGTACTTC. This translates into CASSSSSGRARVEQYF.

This rearrangement joins TRBV10-2 to TRBJ1-6; the D gene is possibly TRBD1 (5 bases). This CDR3 spans 19 amino acids. Trimming shortened V by 0 bases and J by 9 bases, and 24 bases separated the two germline ends. Germline-derived CDR1 and CDR2 are WSHSY and SAAADI. The chain's CDR3 is CASSESKMDHRTESSPLHF. The CDR3 bases are TGCGCCAGCAGTGAGTCGAAAATGGACCACAGGACTGAATCTTCACCCCTCCACTTT.

V gene TRBV19 combines with J gene TRBJ2-2; 8 bases are shared with TRBD2. The CDR3 sequence is 15 residues long. Trimming removed 7 bases from V and 5 bases from J; junction bases left unmatched: 9. Germline CDR1 reads LNHDA; CDR2 reads SQIVND (reference sequence). CDR3 sequence reads: CASNEAGALTGELFF. CDR3 sequence (DNA): TGTGCCAGTAATGAAGCGGGGGCCCTGACCGGGGAGCTGTTTTTT.

The chain recombines TRBV3-1 (or the pseudogene TRBV3-2) with TRBJ1-1, with 9 bases identical to TRBD1. The germline gives CDR1 LGHDT, CDR2 YNNKEL (reference sequence). There are 15 residues in the CDR3. V lost 7 bases and J lost 7; bases outside the gene matches: 13. The CDR3, as DNA: TGTGCCAGCAAACCCAAGGGGGACAGGGCCTATGAAGCTTTCTTT. It translates to CASKPKGDRAYEAFF.

This chain connects TRBV28 to TRBJ1-5; D ambiguous. CDR1 and CDR2 from the germline V gene are MDHEN and SYDVKM. V was trimmed by 5 bases and J by 2 bases, leaving 16 bases between them. The CDR3 has 16 amino acids. The CDR3, as DNA: TGTGCCAGCAGTGGGGTTGCGGGAATAGGCAATCAGCCCCAGCATTTT. Its protein is CASSGVAGIGNQPQHF.

V and J are TRBV3-1 (or the pseudogene TRBV3-2) and TRBJ2-5; 10 nucleotides match TRBD1. Germline V lookup: CDR1 LGHDT, CDR2 YNNKEL (reference sequence). The CDR3 is 13 amino acids. With V trimmed by 3 bases and J by 9 bases, 4 bases remained unmatched. This CDR3 is CASSQGQGQAQYF. The CDR3 DNA reads as TGTGCCAGCAGCCAGGGACAGGGGCAGGCCCAGTACTTC.

The sample holds one count of this clone. V usage is TRBV19 and J usage is TRBJ1-2; unclear D gene. CDR3 length: 15 residues. CDR1 and CDR2 from the germline V gene are LNHDA and SQIVND (reference sequence). V lost 3 bases and J 8 bases, leaving 19 bases between the germline ends. The CDR3 nucleotides read TGTGCCAGTAGTATTGGCAATCCCCCGTCGGGCGGCTACACCTTC. This encodes CASSIGNPPSGGYTF. The full variable domain, completed using reference TRBV19 and TRBJ1-2, is DGGITQSPKYLFRKEGQNVTLSCEQNLNHDAMYWYRQDPGQGLRLIYYSQIVNDFQKGDIAEGYSVSREKKESFPLTVTSAQKNPTAFYLCASSIGNPPSGGYTFGSGTRLTVV.

The V and J genes are TRBV5-1 and TRBJ2-7; a weak D match, TRBD1 (6 bases). This CDR3 has 15 residues. Germline CDR1 SGHRS, CDR2 YFSETQ. Trimming took 1 base from V and 0 from J, leaving 11 bases between them. This CDR3 reads CASSLRQDSSYEQYF. CDR3 nucleotide sequence: TGCGCCAGCAGCTTGAGGCAGGACAGCTCCTACGAGCAGTACTTC.

The rearrangement joins TRBV20-1 to TRBJ1-6; D remains ambiguous. The CDR3 loop spans 14 amino acids. Germline V gene sequence: CDR1 DFQATT, CDR2 SNEGSKA (reference sequence). Trimming removed 3 bases at V and 8 bases at J, with 14 bases between. As DNA, the CDR3 is TGCAGTGCTAGTACGGCTTCCCCCTATTCACCCCTCCACTTT. Amino acid sequence: CSASTASPYSPLHF.

This chain connects TRBV30 to TRBJ2-3, with TRBD1 matching 9 bases. The CDR3 is 17 amino acids. The V gene end was trimmed by 3 bases and the J gene end by 3 bases; junction bases not matched to a gene: 13. Germline V gene lookup returns CDR1 GTSNPN and CDR2 SVGIG (reference sequence). The CDR3 here is CAWSGLDDRGRTDTQYF. In DNA form, the CDR3 reads TGTGCCTGGAGCGGGCTTGACGACAGGGGGAGGACAGATACGCAGTATTTT.

This clone was observed a single time. The rearrangement joins TRBV6-6 to TRBJ2-1; D is unresolved. The V gene's germline CDR1 is MNHNY and CDR2 SVGAGI (reference sequence). Trimming removed 6 bases from V and 5 bases from J, with 11 bases in between. The CDR3 is 13 residues long. The CDR3 bases are TGTGCCAGCAGCCCGGGCCTTGACAATGAGCAGTTCTTC. It specifies CASSPGLDNEQFF.

The chain couples TRBV5-6 to TRBJ2-7; D unclear. CDR1 is SGHDT, CDR2 YYEEEE, per germline. Trimming stripped 0 bases from V and 2 bases from J, with 9 bases between. The CDR3 spans 14 residues. The chain's CDR3 is CASSLASRTYEQYF. The CDR3 DNA is TGTGCCAGCAGCTTGGCGTCCAGAACCTACGAGCAGTACTTC.

J is TRBJ2-1 and V is TRBV16, with 10 positions matching TRBD2. CDR1 and CDR2 (germline): KGHSY, FQNENV. CDR3 length: 15 residues. V was pared by 4 bases and J by 6 bases, with 6 bases of the junction left unmatched. Here the CDR3 DNA reads TGTGCCAGCAGCCGGGAACTAGCGGGGCCCAATGAGCAGTTCTTC. The encoded protein is CASSRELAGPNEQFF.

The chain couples TRBV5-4 to TRBJ2-1; a possible D gene is TRBD2 (6 bases). In germline, CDR1 is SGHNT, CDR2 YYREEE (reference sequence). The CDR3 sequence is 15 residues long. V was trimmed by 0 bases and J by 0 bases, leaving 7 bases between them. CDR3 amino acids: CASSLVGGSYNEQFF. DNA of the CDR3: TGTGCCAGCAGCTTGGTGGGGGGCTCCTACAATGAGCAGTTCTTC.

The chain has TRBV14 and TRBJ2-1; TRBD1 or TRBD2 may be the D gene (6 bases each). The CDR3 sequence is 18 residues long. Germline-derived CDR1 and CDR2 are SGHDN and FVKESK. The germline V and J ends were trimmed by 1 base and 5 bases, with 21 bases remaining between them. CDR3 loop: CASSQGFTRGQRNNEQFF. CDR3 sequence (DNA): TGTGCCAGCAGCCAAGGTTTCACCCGGGGGCAAAGGAACAATGAGCAGTTCTTC. Supplemented by reference TRBV14 and TRBJ2-1, the full variable domain reads EAGVTQFPSHSVIEKGQTVTLRCDPISGHDNLYWYRRVMGKEIKFLLHFVKESKQDESGMPNNRFLAERTGGTYSTLKVQPAELEDSGVYFCASSQGFTRGQRNNEQFFGPGTRLTVL.